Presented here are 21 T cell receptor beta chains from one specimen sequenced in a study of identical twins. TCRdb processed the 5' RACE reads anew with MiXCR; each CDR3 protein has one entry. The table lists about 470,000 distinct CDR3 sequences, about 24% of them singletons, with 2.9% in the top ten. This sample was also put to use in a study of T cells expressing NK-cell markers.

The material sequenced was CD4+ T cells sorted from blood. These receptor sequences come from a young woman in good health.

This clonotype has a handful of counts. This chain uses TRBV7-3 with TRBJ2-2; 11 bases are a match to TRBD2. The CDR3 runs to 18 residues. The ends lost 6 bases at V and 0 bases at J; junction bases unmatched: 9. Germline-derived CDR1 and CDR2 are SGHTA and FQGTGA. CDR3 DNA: TGTGCCAGCAGGCCACCGGGACTAGCGGAATCGAACACCGGGGAGCTGTTTTTT. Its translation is CASRPPGLAESNTGELFF.

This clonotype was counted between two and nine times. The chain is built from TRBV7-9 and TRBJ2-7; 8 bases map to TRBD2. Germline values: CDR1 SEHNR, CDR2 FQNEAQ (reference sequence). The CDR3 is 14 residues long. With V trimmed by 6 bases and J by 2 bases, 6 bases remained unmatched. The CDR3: CASRSSGRPYEQYF. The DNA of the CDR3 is TGTGCCAGCAGATCTAGCGGGCGTCCCTACGAGCAGTACTTC.

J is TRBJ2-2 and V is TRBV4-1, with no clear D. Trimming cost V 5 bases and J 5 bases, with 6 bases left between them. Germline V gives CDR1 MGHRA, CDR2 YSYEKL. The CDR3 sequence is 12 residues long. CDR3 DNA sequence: TGCGCCAGCAGCGCTGGTACCGGGGAGCTGTTTTTT. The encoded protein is CASSAGTGELFF.

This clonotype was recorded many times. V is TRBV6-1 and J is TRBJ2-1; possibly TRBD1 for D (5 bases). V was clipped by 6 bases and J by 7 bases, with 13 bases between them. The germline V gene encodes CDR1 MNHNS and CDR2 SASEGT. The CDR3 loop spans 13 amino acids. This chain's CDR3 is CASRLPAGNEQFF. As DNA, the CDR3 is TGTGCCAGCAGGCTGCCCGCAGGGAATGAGCAGTTCTTC.

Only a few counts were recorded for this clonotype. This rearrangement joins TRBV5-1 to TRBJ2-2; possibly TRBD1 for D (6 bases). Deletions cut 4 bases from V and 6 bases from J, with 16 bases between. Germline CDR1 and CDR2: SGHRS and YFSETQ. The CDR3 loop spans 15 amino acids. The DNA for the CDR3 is TGCGCCAGCAGCCTGCGCAGGGGATTCGCCGGGGAGCTGTTTTTT. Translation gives CASSLRRGFAGELFF.

DNA of the CDR3: TGCGCCAGCAGTCGGCGAGAGGATACGCAGTATTTT. The encoded protein is CASSRREDTQYF. V and J are TRBV5-1 and TRBJ2-3; D remains ambiguous. Trimming cost V 5 bases and J 6 bases, with 10 bases left between them. The CDR3 is 12 amino acids. CDR1 SGHRS and CDR2 YFSETQ come from the germline V gene.

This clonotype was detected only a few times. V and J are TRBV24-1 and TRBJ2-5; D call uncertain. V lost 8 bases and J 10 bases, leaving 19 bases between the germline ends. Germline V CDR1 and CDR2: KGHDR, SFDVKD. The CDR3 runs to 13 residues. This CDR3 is CATTQNRGKDQYF. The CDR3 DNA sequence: TGTGCCACCACCCAGAACCGTGGGAAGGACCAGTACTTC.

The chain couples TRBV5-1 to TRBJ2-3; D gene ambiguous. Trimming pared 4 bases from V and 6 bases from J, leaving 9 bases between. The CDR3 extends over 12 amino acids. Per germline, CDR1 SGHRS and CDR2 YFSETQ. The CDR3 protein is CASSALGDTQYF. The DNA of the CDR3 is TGCGCCAGCAGCGCCTTGGGGGATACGCAGTATTTT.

The CDR3 here is CASSFHARATDTQYF. CDR3 bases: TGTGCCAGCAGTTTTCACGCGAGGGCGACAGATACGCAGTATTTT. This rearrangement joins TRBV27 to TRBJ2-3, with a weak D call TRBD2 (5 bases). The CDR3 sequence is 15 residues long. Deletions cut 3 bases from V and 3 bases from J, with 13 bases between. Germline V lookup: CDR1 MNHEY, CDR2 SMNVEV (reference sequence).

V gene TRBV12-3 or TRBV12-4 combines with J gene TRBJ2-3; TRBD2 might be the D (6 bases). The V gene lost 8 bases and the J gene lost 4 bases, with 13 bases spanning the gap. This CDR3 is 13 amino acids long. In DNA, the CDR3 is TGTGCCAGCTCTACGTCGGGGGCAGATACGCAGTATTTT. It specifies CASSTSGADTQYF.

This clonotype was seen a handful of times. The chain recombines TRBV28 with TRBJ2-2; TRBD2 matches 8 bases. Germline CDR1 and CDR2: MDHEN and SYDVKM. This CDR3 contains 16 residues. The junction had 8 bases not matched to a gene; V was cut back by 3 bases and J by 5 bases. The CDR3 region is CASSFSLERETGELFF. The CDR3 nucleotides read TGTGCCAGCAGTTTCAGTCTTGAGCGGGAGACCGGGGAGCTGTTTTTT.

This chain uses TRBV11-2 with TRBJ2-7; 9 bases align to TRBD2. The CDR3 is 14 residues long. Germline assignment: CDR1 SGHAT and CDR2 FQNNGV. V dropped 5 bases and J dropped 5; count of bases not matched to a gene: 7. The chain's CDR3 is CASSPVLAGHEQYF. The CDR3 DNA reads TGTGCCAGCAGCCCAGTACTAGCGGGCCACGAGCAGTACTTC.

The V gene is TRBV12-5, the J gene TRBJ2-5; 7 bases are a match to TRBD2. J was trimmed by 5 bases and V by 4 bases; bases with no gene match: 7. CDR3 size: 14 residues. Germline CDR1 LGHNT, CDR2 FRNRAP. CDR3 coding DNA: TGTGCTAGTGGTTCTGGACTAGTCAAGGAGACCCAGTACTTC. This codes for CASGSGLVKETQYF.

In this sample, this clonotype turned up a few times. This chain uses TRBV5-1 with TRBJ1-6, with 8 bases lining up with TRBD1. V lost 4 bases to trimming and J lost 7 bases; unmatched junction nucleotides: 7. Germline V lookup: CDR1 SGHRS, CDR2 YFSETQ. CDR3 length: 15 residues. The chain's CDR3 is CASSRGTGPNSPLHF. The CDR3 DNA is TGCGCCAGCAGCAGGGGGACAGGACCAAATTCACCCCTCCACTTT.

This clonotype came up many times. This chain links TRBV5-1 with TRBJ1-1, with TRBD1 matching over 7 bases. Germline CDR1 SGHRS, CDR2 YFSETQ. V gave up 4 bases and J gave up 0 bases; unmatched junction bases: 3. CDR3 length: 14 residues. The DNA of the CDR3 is TGCGCCAGCAGCCGGGACAGCATGAACACTGAAGCTTTCTTT. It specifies CASSRDSMNTEAFF.

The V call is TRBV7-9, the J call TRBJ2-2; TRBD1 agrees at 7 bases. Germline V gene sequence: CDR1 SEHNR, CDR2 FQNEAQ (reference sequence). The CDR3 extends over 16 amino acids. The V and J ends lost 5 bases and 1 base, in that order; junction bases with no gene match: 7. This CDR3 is CASSPKGDRNTGELFF. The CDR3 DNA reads TGTGCCAGCAGCCCCAAAGGGGACAGGAACACCGGGGAGCTGTTTTTT.

The CDR3 loop is CASRPTGTVSTGELFF. The CDR3 nucleotides read TGTGCCAGCAGGCCGACAGGGACGGTTAGCACCGGGGAGCTGTTTTTT. The chain carries TRBV27 and TRBJ2-2, with 7 bases that match TRBD1. The length of the CDR3 is 16 residues. The V and J ends lost 6 bases and 4 bases, in that order; junction bases with no gene match: 11. The germline CDR1 and CDR2 sequences are MNHEY and SMNVEV (reference sequence).

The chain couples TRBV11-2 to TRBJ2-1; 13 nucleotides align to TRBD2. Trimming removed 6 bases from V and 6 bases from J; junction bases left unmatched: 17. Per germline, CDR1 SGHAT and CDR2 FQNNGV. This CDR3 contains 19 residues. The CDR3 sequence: CASSPLWGTTSGRRNEQFF. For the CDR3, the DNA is TGTGCCAGCAGTCCATTGTGGGGGACGACTAGCGGGAGGCGCAATGAGCAGTTCTTC. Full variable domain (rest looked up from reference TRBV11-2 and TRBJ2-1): EAGVAQSPRYKIIEKRQSVAFWCNPISGHATLYWYQQILGQGPKLLIQFQNNGVVDDSQLPKDRFSAERLKGVDSTLKIQPAKLEDSAVYLCASSPLWGTTSGRRNEQFFGPGTRLTVL.

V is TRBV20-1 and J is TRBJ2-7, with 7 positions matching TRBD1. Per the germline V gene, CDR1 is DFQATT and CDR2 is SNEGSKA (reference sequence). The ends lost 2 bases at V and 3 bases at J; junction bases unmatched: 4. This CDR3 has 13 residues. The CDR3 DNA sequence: TGCAGTGCTAGACCGGGACAGCACTACGAGCAGTACTTC. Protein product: CSARPGQHYEQYF.

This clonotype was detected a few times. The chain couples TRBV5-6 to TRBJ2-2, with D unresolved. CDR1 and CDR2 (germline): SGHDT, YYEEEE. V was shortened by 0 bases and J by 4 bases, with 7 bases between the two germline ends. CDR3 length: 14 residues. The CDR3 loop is CASSLGRVTGELFF. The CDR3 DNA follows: TGTGCCAGCAGCTTGGGGCGTGTCACCGGGGAGCTGTTTTTT.

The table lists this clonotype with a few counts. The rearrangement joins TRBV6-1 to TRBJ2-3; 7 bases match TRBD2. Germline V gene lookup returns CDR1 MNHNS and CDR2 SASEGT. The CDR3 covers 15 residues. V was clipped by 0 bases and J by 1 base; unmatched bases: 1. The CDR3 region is CASSEARGGTDTQYF. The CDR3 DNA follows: TGTGCCAGCAGTGAAGCACGGGGGGGCACAGATACGCAGTATTTT.